One and the same sample provided the 32 T cell receptor delta chains below, sequenced in a study of Vδ1+ human thymocytes. Whole-study findings and limits: In the thymus, TRG and TRD repertoires looked highly polyclonal with Gaussian CDR3 lengths.

Their target antigens are unknown. Sequences come from RNA converted to cDNA by reverse transcription. The CDR3 regions were amplified by multiplex PCR from V-gene primers to a constant-region primer. TCRdb called clones from the multiplex PCR reads again using CATT. The sample shows tens of thousands of delta-chain clones, around 15% of them seen only once. The sequenced sample consisted of Vdelta1+ gamma-delta thymocytes from the thymus. The subset here: FACS-sorted CD3+ TCRalphabeta- TCRVdelta1+ TCRVdelta2- thymocytes. The receptors shown here come from a girl under three years old who had congenital heart surgery.

There are a few counts of this clone. It is unclear where the CDR3 begins or ends on the DNA, so no DNA is shown, and the CDR3 is as TCRdb lists it. The chain combines TRAV29/DV5 with TRDJ1; TRDD3 is the table's D call, not checked against the DNA. Looked up from germline, CDR1 is NSMFDY and CDR2 is ISSIKDK. Including both end residues, the CDR3 is 25 amino acids long. The CDR3 spells CSVLLCSKGGSLSRWGIRRSDKLIF.

This clone was recorded a few times. The chain uses TRDV1 and TRDJ1, with 8 bases lining up with TRDD2. V lost 3 bases and J lost 5; bases outside the gene matches: 14. This CDR3 is 17 amino acids long. The germline gives CDR1 TSWWSYY, CDR2 QGS. CDR3 bases: TGTGCTCTTGGGGACCGGCCTTCCTATGTGGGGGCAGATAAACTCATCTTT. It specifies CALGDRPSYVGADKLIF.

Of note for this clone: It may be a read error: a sequence one base away is much more abundant. V is TRDV2 and J is TRDJ1; tentative D call: TRDD3 (5 bases). Trimming shortened V by 2 bases and J by 1 base, and 19 bases separated the two germline ends. CDR1 is GEAIGNYY, CDR2 EKD, per germline. The CDR3 consists of 17 residues. The CDR3 nucleotides are TGTGCCTGTGACATAGGGACCCGATACAGGCGCACCGATAAACTCATCTTT. This sequence encodes CACDIGTRYRRTDKLIF.

The chain carries TRDV1 and TRDJ1, with 13 bases that match TRDD3. J was trimmed by 0 bases and V by 4 bases; bases with no gene match: 14. CDR3 length equals 20 residues. Germline CDR1 TSWWSYY, CDR2 QGS. The CDR3 DNA sequence: TGTGCTCTTGGGGTTCCTCCTGTACTGGGGGATACGTCGTACACCGATAAACTCATCTTT. It translates to CALGVPPVLGDTSYTDKLIF.

This chain joins TRDV1 and TRDJ1; 9 bases map to TRDD3. The CDR3 runs 18 residues. Germline V lookup: CDR1 TSWWSYY, CDR2 QGS. Germline trimming cut 0 bases from V and 3 bases from J; bases unmatched to any gene: 11. In DNA, the CDR3 is TGTGCTCTTGGGGAACTTCGCCTCAGCCTGGGGGATGCCGATAAACTCATCTTT. It encodes CALGELRLSLGDADKLIF.

This clone has more than one count but fewer than ten. The chain links TRDV1 to TRDJ1, with D maybe TRDD2 (5 bases). Germline lookup yields CDR1 TSWWSYY and CDR2 QGS. V gave up 1 base and J gave up 6 bases, with 21 bases separating them. There are 17 residues in the CDR3. The CDR3, as DNA: TGTGCTCTTGGGGAACCCGAAGCCTACGTGGGACTAAATAAACTCATCTTT. Protein sequence: CALGEPEAYVGLNKLIF.

There are a few counts of this clone. This chain uses TRDV1 with TRDJ1; the match to TRDD3 covers 10 bases. The junction had 15 bases not matched to a gene; V was cut back by 4 bases and J by 1 base. This CDR3 has 19 residues. Germline V lookup: CDR1 TSWWSYY, CDR2 QGS. The CDR3 DNA sequence: TGTGCTCTTGGGGCCCGAGAATCCTGGGGGATAGCTGGCACCGATAAACTCATCTTT. Amino acids: CALGARESWGIAGTDKLIF.

A word on this clone: This could be a read error, since a much larger clone is one nucleotide away. Other nucleotide sequences from this sample produce the same CDR3. The chain employs TRDV2 and TRDJ1, with no clear D. This CDR3 spans 11 amino acids. The germline V gene encodes CDR1 GEAIGNYY and CDR2 EKD. This chain's CDR3 is CACDSRDKLIF. The CDR3 coding sequence is TGTGCCTGTGATTCGCGCGATAAGCTCATCTTT.

This chain uses TRDV1 with TRDJ1, with 12 bases matching TRDD3. The CDR3 covers 21 residues. Germline loops: CDR1 TSWWSYY, CDR2 QGS. V gave up 0 bases and J gave up 0 bases; unmatched junction bases: 14. The CDR3 reads CALGELNTINWGIQYTDKLIF. The CDR3 nucleotides read TGTGCTCTTGGGGAACTCAATACTATCAACTGGGGGATACAATACACCGATAAACTCATCTTT.

This clone was seen only a few times. V is TRDV1 and J is TRDJ1; D not certain. The CDR3 length is 15 residues. V lost 0 bases to trimming and J lost 1 base, with 9 bases between them. Germline V gene data show CDR1 as TSWWSYY and CDR2 as QGS. Here the CDR3 DNA reads TGTGCTCTTGGGGAACTAGTCCCCCGCACCGATAAACTCATCTTT. Protein sequence: CALGELVPRTDKLIF.

V is TRDV1 and J is TRDJ1; D uncertain. Trimming removed 4 bases from V and 0 bases from J, with 21 bases in between. The germline V gene has CDR1 TSWWSYY and CDR2 QGS. The CDR3 contains 18 residues. The CDR3, as DNA: TGTGCTCTTGGGGCCCTAGAGGCGGGACCAGTGTACACCGATAAACTCATCTTT. This gives the protein CALGALEAGPVYTDKLIF.

The chain combines TRDV1 with TRDJ1; 9 positions match TRDD3. Germline V gene data show CDR1 as TSWWSYY and CDR2 as QGS. V trimming: 0 bases; J trimming: 2 bases; junction bases outside the gene matches: 31. This CDR3 has 25 amino acids. CDR3 amino acids: CALGELSGYNLELSLFLGDTDKLIF. CDR3 DNA sequence: TGTGCTCTTGGGGAACTGAGCGGGTATAACTTGGAACTTAGCCTCTTTCTGGGGGATACCGATAAACTCATCTTT.

The chain combines TRDV1 with TRDJ1; D ambiguous. The CDR3 sequence is 21 residues long. V lost 2 bases to trimming and J lost 0 bases, with 28 bases between them. CDR1 and CDR2 (germline): TSWWSYY, QGS. The CDR3 region is CALGENRKSSPRSPYTDKLIF. The DNA of the CDR3 is TGTGCTCTTGGGGAAAACCGGAAGTCCTCACCCCGCTCCCCGTACACCGATAAACTCATCTTT.

Remarks on this clone: A much larger clone lies a single base off, so this may be a read error. V and J are TRDV2 and TRDJ1; 12 bases map to TRDD3. Germline CDR1 GEAIGNYY, CDR2 EKD. V was clipped by 6 bases and J by 10 bases; unmatched bases: 14. CDR3 length: 15 amino acids. CDR3: CACLKSSGGYARLIF. The CDR3 DNA sequence: TGTGCCTGTCTCAAGTCGTCTGGGGGATACGCGAGACTCATCTTT.

This rearrangement joins TRDV1 to TRDJ1; D gene ambiguous. The CDR3 is 14 amino acids. CDR1 and CDR2 (germline): TSWWSYY, QGS. Trimming removed 4 bases from V and 0 bases from J, with 9 bases in between. The DNA for the CDR3 is TGTGCTCTTGGGGCAAGATCCTACACCGATAAACTCATCTTT. This sequence encodes CALGARSYTDKLIF.

This clone was counted a few times. The chain carries TRDV1 and TRDJ1; 8 positions agree with TRDD3. The CDR3 consists of 24 residues. In germline, CDR1 is TSWWSYY, CDR2 QGS. Trimming took 0 bases from V and 2 from J; bases not matched to a gene: 29. The CDR3 loop reads CALGELKGGGPPLGIHQGTDKLIF. CDR3 DNA sequence: TGTGCTCTTGGGGAACTTAAGGGAGGGGGACCCCCCCTGGGGATACATCAGGGGACCGATAAACTCATCTTT.

By share of the sample, this clone is medium-sized (0.01 to 0.1%). V is TRDV2 and J is TRDJ1, with D unresolved. CDR3 length: 14 residues. Trimming took off 4 bases at V and 0 bases at J, with 11 bases between the two ends. Germline CDR1 is GEAIGNYY and CDR2 is EKD. The CDR3 nucleotides are TGTGCCTGTGAAGGCGGGCCGTACACCGATAAACTCATCTTT. This translates into CACEGGPYTDKLIF.

This clone was found a few times. V usage is TRDV1 and J usage is TRDJ1; maybe TRDD3 (6 bases). CDR3 length: 16 amino acids. Trimming took 9 bases from V and 0 from J, leaving 20 bases between them. Germline V gene lookup returns CDR1 TSWWSYY and CDR2 QGS. CDR3 protein: CALNLFWGHYTDKLIF. For the CDR3, the DNA is TGTGCTCTGAACCTCTTCTGGGGCCACTACACCGATAAACTCATCTTT.

This clone was detected a few times. The chain joins TRDV1 to TRDJ1; D may be TRDD2 (9 bases). V was cut by 1 base and J by 1 base, with 28 bases left in between. This CDR3 has 21 amino acids. Per germline, CDR1 TSWWSYY and CDR2 QGS. CDR3 bases: TGTGCTCTTGGGGAACCGCCTTCCTACAACGGGGGGATAAGACTCACCGATAAACTCATCTTT. Residues: CALGEPPSYNGGIRLTDKLIF.

The chain combines TRDV1 with TRDJ1, with a possible D match to TRDD3 (5 bases). V lost 4 bases and J 1 base, leaving 10 bases between the germline ends. This CDR3 spans 14 amino acids. Per the germline V gene, CDR1 is TSWWSYY and CDR2 is QGS. CDR3 DNA: TGTGCTCTTGGGGGATACCCCCCCACCGATAAACTCATCTTT. This gives the protein CALGGYPPTDKLIF.

This clone was seen only a few times. The chain is built from TRDV1 and TRDJ1, with no clear D. The germline V gene encodes CDR1 TSWWSYY and CDR2 QGS. CDR3 length equals 20 residues. The ends were cut back, 1 base at V and 3 bases at J, with 27 bases in the middle. CDR3 DNA: TGTGCTCTTGGGGAACGAGGCAAACTTTCCAAAGCCCCGGGGCCCGATAAACTCATCTTT. This gives the protein CALGERGKLSKAPGPDKLIF.

The chain combines TRDV1 with TRDJ1; either TRDD2 or TRDD3 may fit D (8 bases each). The CDR3 contains 25 residues. Germline V gene data show CDR1 as TSWWSYY and CDR2 as QGS. The V end lost 4 bases, the J end lost 6 bases, and 48 bases lay between the germline ends. CDR3 loop: CALGATAPTLPTQSGGLGDSYKLIF. CDR3 bases: TGTGCTCTTGGGGCCACCGCGCCTACTCTTCCTACGCAGAGTGGGGGGCTGGGGGACTCCTATAAACTCATCTTT.

This chain joins TRDV1 and TRDJ1, with D perhaps TRDD2 (5 bases). Trimming pared 4 bases from V and 0 bases from J, leaving 27 bases between. The CDR3 is 20 amino acids. The germline V gene has CDR1 TSWWSYY and CDR2 QGS. DNA for the CDR3: TGTGCTCTTGGGGCTTCCGGGCTTGGGTTTAGGAATCGGTACACCGATAAACTCATCTTT. Translated: CALGASGLGFRNRYTDKLIF.

This clone was counted only a few times. The chain employs TRDV1 and TRDJ1, with 10 bases aligning to TRDD3. The CDR3 totals 18 residues. The germline V gene encodes CDR1 TSWWSYY and CDR2 QGS. J was trimmed by 8 bases and V by 0 bases; bases with no gene match: 15. This CDR3 reads CALGELPVLGDLGGKLIF. The CDR3 nucleotides read TGTGCTCTTGGGGAACTACCCGTACTGGGGGATCTGGGGGGAAAACTCATCTTT.

This clone was seen only a few times. J is TRDJ1 and V is TRDV1; D ambiguous. V lost 2 bases, J lost 5 bases, and 15 bases lay in between. The CDR3 sequence is 15 residues long. Germline V gene data show CDR1 as TSWWSYY and CDR2 as QGS. CDR3 sequence reads: CALGEVSLAHDKLIF. DNA of the CDR3: TGTGCTCTTGGGGAAGTAAGTCTAGCCCATGATAAACTCATCTTT.

This chain links TRDV1 with TRDJ1; 13 nucleotides match TRDD3. The junction had 10 bases not matched to a gene; V was cut back by 4 bases and J by 2 bases. The CDR3 consists of 18 residues. CDR1 is TSWWSYY, CDR2 QGS, per germline. CDR3 residues: CALGANWGIRGTTDKLIF. The CDR3 DNA reads as TGTGCTCTTGGGGCAAACTGGGGGATACGTGGGACTACCGATAAACTCATCTTT.

This chain joins TRDV1 and TRDJ1, with 7 positions matching TRDD3. CDR1 is TSWWSYY and CDR2 is QGS in the germline V gene. Losses at the gene ends were 8 bases for V and 1 base for J; bases not matched to a gene: 16. The CDR3 covers 17 residues. The DNA of the CDR3 is TGTGCTCTTTCACGACTACTCGACTGGGGCCCCACCGATAAACTCATCTTT. It translates to CALSRLLDWGPTDKLIF.

V is TRDV1 and J is TRDJ1; D gene unclear. There are 17 residues in the CDR3. From germline, CDR1 is TSWWSYY and CDR2 QGS. Deletions cut 0 bases from V and 3 bases from J, with 17 bases between. CDR3 bases: TGTGCTCTTGGGGAACTAGTTCCCCGGGGTATGGCCGATAAACTCATCTTT. It encodes CALGELVPRGMADKLIF.

This chain connects TRDV1 to TRDJ1; 8 bases are shared with TRDD2. Germline V gene data show CDR1 as TSWWSYY and CDR2 as QGS. The CDR3 is 18 amino acids. V shed 6 bases and J 0 bases; nucleotides not matched to a gene: 15. DNA of the CDR3: TGTGCTCTTGGTATCAGCCTTCCTAGGCGGACCCACACCGATAAACTCATCTTT. Translation: CALGISLPRRTHTDKLIF.

This clone has only a few counts. This sequence joins TRDV2 and TRDJ3, with TRDD3 matching over 7 bases. The CDR3 has 20 residues. The V and J ends lost 3 bases and 4 bases, in that order; junction bases with no gene match: 17. Germline V lookup: CDR1 GEAIGNYY, CDR2 EKD. The CDR3 sequence: CACDPLYIRGGSWDTRQMFF. Here the CDR3 DNA reads TGTGCCTGTGACCCTCTATACATTAGGGGGGGATCTTGGGACACCCGACAGATGTTTTTC.

This chain uses TRDV1 with TRDJ1, with D possibly matching TRDD2 (6 bases). Trimming cost V 1 base and J 1 base, with 25 bases left between them. This CDR3 has 20 residues. Germline CDR1 TSWWSYY, CDR2 QGS. The CDR3 loop is CALGEPCPTVSGGCTDKLIF. The CDR3, as DNA: TGTGCTCTTGGGGAACCGTGTCCTACGGTTTCAGGGGGGTGCACCGATAAACTCATCTTT.

The rearrangement joins TRDV2 to TRDJ3, with a tentative D call TRDD3 (6 bases). Trimming stripped 4 bases from V and 0 bases from J, with 24 bases between. Germline values: CDR1 GEAIGNYY, CDR2 EKD. The CDR3 has 21 residues. The CDR3 reads CACEGGARGTTPSWDTRQMFF. The CDR3 DNA follows: TGTGCCTGTGAAGGCGGAGCGAGGGGGACCACCCCCTCCTGGGACACCCGACAGATGTTTTTC.